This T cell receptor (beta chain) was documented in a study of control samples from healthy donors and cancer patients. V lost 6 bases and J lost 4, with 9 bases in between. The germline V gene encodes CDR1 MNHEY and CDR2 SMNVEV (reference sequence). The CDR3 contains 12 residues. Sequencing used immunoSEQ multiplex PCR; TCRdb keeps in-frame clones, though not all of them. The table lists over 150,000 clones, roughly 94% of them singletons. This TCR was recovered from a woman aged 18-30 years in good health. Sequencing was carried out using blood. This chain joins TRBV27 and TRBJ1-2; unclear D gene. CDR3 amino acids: CASRTGFYGYTF. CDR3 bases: TGTGCCAGCAGGACTGGCTTCTATGGCTACACCTTC.